One sample yielded the 29 T cell receptor beta chains listed below, sequenced in a study of CD8 T cells in ankylosing spondylitis (dated by TCRdb to 2015 to 2018). Overall results and qualifications from the work: A TCR beta motif made up of several highly homologous amino acid variants appeared to be characteristic of blood from ankylosing spondylitis patients.

The antigens of these receptors remain unknown. The library came from 5' RACE. Sequencing instrument: Illumina HiSeq 2500. In TCRdb, the public reads were trimmed at Q25 with fastp and aligned with MiXCR, with productive beta chains retained. Every entry covers one CDR3 protein and lists the most common genes and DNA from its rows. Within this sample are approximately 540,000 distinct CDR3 sequences, with about 12% of them counted one time only. The ten largest clones represent 6.8% of the sample. The sequenced sample was blood, either unsorted or a sorted T cell fraction (not recorded which). Receptors originate from a male donor with ankylosing spondylitis.

The CDR3 DNA reads TGTGCCAGCAGCCTGTCGCGGGCAAAGGGCGTGGAGGAGACCCAGTACTTC. Its protein product is CASSLSRAKGVEETQYF. This chain connects TRBV7-2 to TRBJ2-5, with D possibly being TRBD2 (5 bases). The ends were cut back, 5 bases at V and 5 bases at J, with 24 bases in the middle. CDR1 SGHTA and CDR2 FQGNSA come from the germline V gene. The CDR3 consists of 17 residues.

The chain joins TRBV5-1 to TRBJ2-5; 7 nucleotides agree with TRBD1. The germline CDR1 and CDR2 sequences are SGHRS and YFSETQ. After removal of 1 base from V and 4 bases from J, the junction contained 4 bases not matched to a gene. The CDR3 runs to 14 residues. The CDR3 DNA sequence: TGCGCCAGCAGCTTGCAGGGGGAAGGAGAGACCCAGTACTTC. This encodes CASSLQGEGETQYF.

V and J are TRBV12-3 or TRBV12-4 and TRBJ1-5; 7 bases map to TRBD1. The CDR3 is 15 amino acids. V was pared by 6 bases and J by 6 bases, with 11 bases of the junction left unmatched. The CDR3 sequence is CASSRPGQTPQPQHF. The CDR3 DNA follows: TGTGCCAGCAGCCGACCGGGACAGACGCCTCAGCCCCAGCATTTT.

This clonotype occurred many times. The rearrangement uses TRBV5-1 and TRBJ2-2; maybe TRBD2 (5 bases). Germline CDR1 reads SGHRS; CDR2 reads YFSETQ. The CDR3 extends over 15 amino acids. The germline V and J ends were trimmed by 1 base and 2 bases, with 9 bases remaining between them. The CDR3, as DNA: TGCGCCAGCAGCTTGTTAAGGACTAACACCGGGGAGCTGTTTTTT. Translation gives CASSLLRTNTGELFF.

The table lists this clonotype with many counts. The chain links TRBV7-2 to TRBJ2-7, with TRBD2 matching over 7 bases. J gave up 3 bases and V 1 base, and 3 bases lay outside the gene matches. Germline lookup yields CDR1 SGHTA and CDR2 FQGNSA. The CDR3 is 14 residues long. CDR3 nucleotide sequence: TGTGCCAGCAGCTTAGGGGCTAGCGGCTACGAGCAGTACGTC. Translated, it gives CASSLGASGYEQYV.

J is TRBJ2-2 and V is TRBV19; D perhaps matches TRBD2 (6 bases). Germline V CDR1 and CDR2: LNHDA, SQIVND (reference sequence). The V and J ends lost 9 bases and 5 bases respectively, with 13 bases between them. The CDR3 contains 13 residues. CDR3 amino acids: CASPGRETGELFF. The CDR3 nucleotides are TGTGCCAGCCCCGGGAGAGAAACCGGGGAGCTGTTTTTT.

There are a few counts of this clonotype. The rearrangement uses TRBV7-2 and TRBJ1-1, with a tentative D call TRBD1 (6 bases). The CDR3 runs to 15 residues. From germline, CDR1 is SGHTA and CDR2 FQGNSA. Trimming removed 4 bases at V and 0 bases at J, with 12 bases between. The CDR3 loop is CASSYVDRLNTEAFF. The CDR3 region has the DNA TGTGCCAGCAGCTACGTTGACAGGCTGAACACTGAAGCTTTCTTT.

CDR3 bases: TGTGCCACCAGCAGAGAATACTCGGGACTTAAAGAGACCCAGTACTTC. It yields the protein CATSREYSGLKETQYF. The chain joins TRBV15 to TRBJ2-5; D possibly corresponds to TRBD2 (6 bases). The V and J ends lost 0 bases and 3 bases respectively, with 14 bases between them. The CDR3 runs 16 residues. Germline V gives CDR1 LNHNV, CDR2 YYDKDF (reference sequence).

The rearrangement links TRBV20-1 to TRBJ2-3, with TRBD2 identical over 9 bases. CDR1 is DFQATT, CDR2 SNEGSKA, per germline (reference sequence). The length of the CDR3 is 13 residues. J lost 2 bases, V lost 5 bases, and 2 bases had no gene match. The CDR3 spells CSAWTSVTDTQYF. The DNA of the CDR3 is TGCAGTGCTTGGACTAGCGTCACAGATACGCAGTATTTT.

The V and J genes are TRBV15 and TRBJ2-1, with TRBD1 identical over 7 bases. Germline V lookup: CDR1 LNHNV, CDR2 YYDKDF (reference sequence). This CDR3 contains 13 residues. Trimming removed 8 bases from V and 9 bases from J; junction bases left unmatched: 10. CDR3 sequence (DNA): TGTGCCACCGATCGGGACAGTATGGGTGAGCAGTTCTTC. Translating gives CATDRDSMGEQFF.

The rearrangement uses TRBV3-1 and TRBJ2-2; perhaps TRBD1 as D (5 bases). CDR1 and CDR2 (germline): LGHDT, YNNKEL (reference sequence). Trimming shortened V by 3 bases and J by 0 bases, and 8 bases separated the two germline ends. The CDR3 loop spans 15 amino acids. Here the CDR3 DNA reads TGTGCCAGCAGCCAGGGGCAGCCGAACACCGGGGAGCTGTTTTTT. This codes for CASSQGQPNTGELFF.

The chain links TRBV29-1 to TRBJ2-7; D might be TRBD1 (5 bases). In germline, CDR1 is SQVTM, CDR2 ANQGSEA. This CDR3 is built from 11 residues. V lost 6 bases to trimming and J lost 4 bases, with 10 bases between them. CDR3 in DNA: TGCAGCGTCCTTGGGGCTTACGAGCAGTACTTC. It translates to CSVLGAYEQYF.

The genes are TRBV20-1 and TRBJ2-3, with no clear D. The ends were cut back, 1 base at V and 2 bases at J, with 10 bases in the middle. CDR3 length equals 14 residues. Per the germline V gene, CDR1 is DFQATT and CDR2 is SNEGSKA (reference sequence). CDR3 DNA: TGCAGTGCTAGAGTAAAAATTCCCACAGATACGCAGTATTTT. It encodes CSARVKIPTDTQYF.

With regard to this clonotype: Just one base apart from a much larger clone, this may be a read error. The genes are TRBV5-1 and TRBJ2-1; 7 bases fit TRBD1. This CDR3 has 15 residues. Germline values: CDR1 SGHRS, CDR2 YFSETQ. As DNA, the CDR3 is TGCACCAGCAGCCCAGACAGGGTTAGCTACAATGAGCAGTTCTTC. As protein: CTSSPDRVSYNEQFF.

Many counts were recorded for this clonotype. The chain recombines TRBV5-1 with TRBJ2-5; tentatively, D is TRBD1 or TRBD2 (6 bases each). Trimming removed 0 bases from V and 5 bases from J, with 14 bases in between. From germline, CDR1 is SGHRS and CDR2 YFSETQ. CDR3 length equals 15 residues. For the CDR3, the DNA is TGCGCCAGCAGCTTGGTTACTCAGGGGAGGGAGACCCAGTACTTC. Translated: CASSLVTQGRETQYF.

Many counts were recorded for this clonotype. The J gene is TRBJ2-1, the V gene TRBV3-1; no firm D call. V was pared by 3 bases and J by 0 bases, with 9 bases between. This CDR3 is built from 15 residues. CDR1 LGHDT and CDR2 YNNKEL come from the germline V gene (reference sequence). This CDR3 reads CASSQTLSSYNEQFF. The CDR3, as DNA: TGTGCCAGCAGCCAGACTCTGAGCTCCTACAATGAGCAGTTCTTC.

This clonotype was counted many times. The chain couples TRBV10-3 to TRBJ2-2; D may be TRBD1 or TRBD2 (5 bases each). CDR1 ENHRY and CDR2 SYGVKD come from the germline V gene. V was clipped by 1 base and J by 2 bases, with 20 bases between them. The CDR3 loop spans 19 amino acids. The CDR3 sequence: CAISEYGTPGAPNTGELFF. CDR3 bases: TGTGCCATCAGTGAGTACGGAACACCCGGGGCACCTAACACCGGGGAGCTGTTTTTT.

This clonotype was seen repeatedly, ten times or more. This chain uses TRBV20-1 with TRBJ2-3, with D perhaps being TRBD1 or TRBD2 (5 bases each). V was clipped by 2 bases and J by 2 bases, with 11 bases between them. The CDR3 totals 14 residues. Germline CDR1 and CDR2: DFQATT and SNEGSKA (reference sequence). CDR3 DNA: TGCAGTGCTAGACGTCAGGGACCCACAGATACGCAGTATTTT. It encodes CSARRQGPTDTQYF.

This clonotype turned up a few times. The rearrangement uses TRBV5-1 and TRBJ1-6; D is perhaps TRBD1 (5 bases). Trimming shortened V by 0 bases and J by 8 bases, and 12 bases separated the two germline ends. The CDR3 extends over 15 amino acids. Germline V gives CDR1 SGHRS, CDR2 YFSETQ. CDR3 in amino acids: CASSLGLGDYSPLHF. The CDR3 nucleotides read TGCGCCAGCAGCTTGGGCCTGGGGGACTATTCACCCCTCCACTTT.

The chain employs TRBV12-5 and TRBJ2-2; D ambiguous. The CDR3 runs 12 residues. Per the germline V gene, CDR1 is LGHNT and CDR2 is FRNRAP. V dropped 1 base and J dropped 6 bases, with 3 bases sitting between them. This CDR3 reads CASGLGSGELFF. The CDR3 DNA is TGTGCTAGTGGTTTGGGTTCCGGGGAGCTGTTTTTT.

This clonotype came up many times. J is TRBJ2-1 and V is TRBV24-1, with 8 bases matching TRBD2. CDR1 KGHDR and CDR2 SFDVKD come from the germline V gene. Unmatched junction bases numbered 4, after V lost 0 bases and J lost 1 base. The CDR3 runs 17 residues. The CDR3 here is CATSDLSASGSYNEQFF. CDR3 DNA: TGTGCCACCAGTGATTTGAGCGCTAGCGGGTCCTACAATGAGCAGTTCTTC.

The rearrangement uses TRBV27 and TRBJ2-2; D remains ambiguous. V gave up 6 bases and J gave up 4 bases, with 6 bases separating them. The CDR3 is 12 residues long. From germline, CDR1 is MNHEY and CDR2 SMNVEV (reference sequence). The CDR3 coding sequence is TGTGCCAGCAGCAAGGTCACCGGGGAGCTGTTTTTT. It yields the protein CASSKVTGELFF.

This rearrangement joins TRBV6-5 to TRBJ1-6; TRBD1 matches at 8 bases. Germline V gene sequence: CDR1 MNHEY, CDR2 SVGAGI. The V gene end was trimmed by 0 bases and the J gene end by 8 bases; junction bases not matched to a gene: 6. The CDR3 has 16 amino acids. CDR3 DNA: TGTGCCAGCAGTTACTCTGCGGACAGGGCTGATTCACCCCTCCACTTT. Its translation is CASSYSADRADSPLHF.

CDR3 sequence (DNA): TGTGCCAGCAGCCAAGACCCCAGGGGGCTCGACGAGCAGTACTTC. Translated, it gives CASSQDPRGLDEQYF. V and J are TRBV3-1 and TRBJ2-7; TRBD1 agrees at 8 bases. Germline V gives CDR1 LGHDT, CDR2 YNNKEL (reference sequence). The CDR3 is made up of 15 amino acids. Trimming took 0 bases from V and 5 from J; bases not matched to a gene: 6.

This clonotype was counted between two and nine times. The chain joins TRBV10-3 to TRBJ2-1; 7 positions agree with TRBD2. CDR1 and CDR2 (germline): ENHRY, SYGVKD. CDR3 length: 15 residues. V was clipped by 2 bases and J by 4 bases; unmatched bases: 5. Here the CDR3 reads CAISEGLAAYNEQFF. In DNA, the CDR3 is TGTGCCATCAGTGAGGGGCTAGCGGCGTACAATGAGCAGTTCTTC.

This clonotype showed up many times. CDR3 DNA sequence: TGTGCCAGCACCAGGGCGGAGACCCAGTACTTC. This encodes CASTRAETQYF. The chain couples TRBV2 to TRBJ2-5, with D possibly TRBD1 on 5 matching bases. The CDR3 has 11 amino acids. V gave up 7 bases and J gave up 5 bases, with 8 bases separating them. Germline-derived CDR1 and CDR2 are SNHLY and FYNNEI.

The chain has TRBV11-2 and TRBJ2-7; the D gene is possibly TRBD2 (6 bases). V lost 1 base and J lost 2, with 9 bases in between. The CDR3 loop spans 14 amino acids. Germline V gives CDR1 SGHAT, CDR2 FQNNGV. CDR3 DNA: TGTGCCAGCAGCTTAGCGGGAGCCCCCTACGAGCAGTACTTC. Translating it yields CASSLAGAPYEQYF.

This clonotype was found a few times. This chain uses TRBV20-1 with TRBJ2-7; TRBD2 aligns across 10 bases. The ends lost 3 bases at V and 4 bases at J; junction bases unmatched: 9. Germline V CDR1 and CDR2: DFQATT, SNEGSKA (reference sequence). The CDR3 is made up of 15 amino acids. The CDR3 DNA sequence: TGCAGTGCTAGTGGCGGGCTAGCGGGAGATTACGAGCAGTACTTC. Translated: CSASGGLAGDYEQYF.

This clonotype was recorded at least ten times. The chain uses TRBV11-2 and TRBJ2-2; D gene ambiguous. The germline V gene encodes CDR1 SGHAT and CDR2 FQNNGV. CDR3 size: 14 residues. V shed 6 bases and J shed 5 bases, with 13 bases lying between them. The DNA of the CDR3 is TGTGCCAGCAGGCTGCTGGTAAAAACCGGGGAGCTGTTTTTT. This codes for CASRLLVKTGELFF. Full variable domain (rest looked up from reference TRBV11-2 and TRBJ2-2): EAGVAQSPRYKIIEKRQSVAFWCNPISGHATLYWYQQILGQGPKLLIQFQNNGVVDDSQLPKDRFSAERLKGVDSTLKIQPAKLEDSAVYLCASRLLVKTGELFFGEGSRLTVL.